The clone carrying this T cell receptor beta chain turned up a few times. Its antigen is undetermined. There are 15 residues in the CDR3. V lost 5 bases and J lost 2; bases outside the gene matches: 8. Germline CDR1 SGHRS, CDR2 YFSETQ. The sample originates from a study of identical twins. Through template switching, a universal primer site was introduced, and the cDNA contained unique molecular identifiers. One entry per CDR3 protein results from TCRdb running MiXCR on the 5' RACE reads. This sample has 400,000 to 550,000 distinct CDR3 sequences; roughly an eighth occur once, and the top ten carry approximately 1%. General study points: Less excess twin sharing appeared in beta out-of-frame sequences. While abundant cord blood beta clonotypes carried fewer insertions, memory repertoires showed no such pattern. Shared out-of-frame alpha sequences (those common to twins) showed excess low generation probability.

These same data were also listed under a study on yellow fever vaccine responses in identical twins.

This TCR derives from a young woman in good health. The chain carries TRBV5-1 and TRBJ2-7; 9 bases fit TRBD1. The sequencing input was CD4+ T cells sorted from blood. CDR3 amino acids: CASSKETGGTYEQYF. The CDR3 bases are TGCGCCAGCAGTAAGGAGACAGGGGGAACCTACGAGCAGTACTTC.